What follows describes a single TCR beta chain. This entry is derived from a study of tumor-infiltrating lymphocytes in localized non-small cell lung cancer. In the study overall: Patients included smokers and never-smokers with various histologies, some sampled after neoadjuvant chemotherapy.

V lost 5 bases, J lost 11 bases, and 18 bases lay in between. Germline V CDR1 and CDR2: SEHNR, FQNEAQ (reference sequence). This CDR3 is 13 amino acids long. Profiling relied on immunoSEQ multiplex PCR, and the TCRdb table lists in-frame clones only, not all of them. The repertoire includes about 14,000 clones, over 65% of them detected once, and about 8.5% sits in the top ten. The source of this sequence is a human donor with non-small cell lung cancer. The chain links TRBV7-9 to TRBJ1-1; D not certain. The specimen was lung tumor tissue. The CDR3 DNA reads TGTGCCAGCAGCCTACCGGACGAAATTGGGGCTTTCTTT. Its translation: CASSLPDEIGAFF.